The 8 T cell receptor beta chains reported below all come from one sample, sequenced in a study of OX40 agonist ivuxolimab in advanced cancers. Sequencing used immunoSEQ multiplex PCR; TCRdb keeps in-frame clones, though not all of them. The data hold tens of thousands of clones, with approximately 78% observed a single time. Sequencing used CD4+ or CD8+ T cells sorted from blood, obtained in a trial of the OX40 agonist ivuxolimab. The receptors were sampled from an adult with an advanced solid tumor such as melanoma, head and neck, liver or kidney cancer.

The CDR3 DNA is TGTGCCAGCAACCCTTACTACAATGAGCAGTTCTTC. This codes for CASNPYYNEQFF. The rearrangement uses TRBV6-6 and TRBJ2-1; no clear D gene. Trimming took off 7 bases at V and 3 bases at J, with 7 bases between the two ends. The CDR3 consists of 12 residues. Germline CDR1 is MNHNY and CDR2 is SVGAGI (reference sequence).

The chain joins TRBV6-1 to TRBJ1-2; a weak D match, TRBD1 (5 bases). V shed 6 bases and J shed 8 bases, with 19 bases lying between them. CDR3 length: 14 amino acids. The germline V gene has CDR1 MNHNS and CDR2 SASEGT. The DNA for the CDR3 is TGTGCCAGCAGCGCGGTCGTGGGGACTTTCGGCTACACCTTC. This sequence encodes CASSAVVGTFGYTF.

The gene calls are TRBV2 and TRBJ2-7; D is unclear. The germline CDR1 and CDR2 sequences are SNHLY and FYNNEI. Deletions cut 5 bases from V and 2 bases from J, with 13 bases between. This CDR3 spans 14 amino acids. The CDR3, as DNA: TGTGCCAGCAGTTCAAGCCCCTGGCCCTACGAGCAGTACTTC. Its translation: CASSSSPWPYEQYF.

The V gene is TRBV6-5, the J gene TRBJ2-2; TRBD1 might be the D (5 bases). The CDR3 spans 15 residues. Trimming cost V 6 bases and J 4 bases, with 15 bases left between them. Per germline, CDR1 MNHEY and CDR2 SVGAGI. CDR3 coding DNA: TGTGCCAGCAGACAAAACCCTAGGGGCACCGGGGAGCTGTTTTTT. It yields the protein CASRQNPRGTGELFF.

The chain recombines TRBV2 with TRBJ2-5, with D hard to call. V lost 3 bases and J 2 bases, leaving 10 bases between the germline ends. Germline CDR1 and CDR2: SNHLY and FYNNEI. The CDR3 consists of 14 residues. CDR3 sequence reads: CASSDRMLQETQYF. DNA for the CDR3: TGTGCCAGCAGTGATCGGATGCTTCAAGAGACCCAGTACTTC. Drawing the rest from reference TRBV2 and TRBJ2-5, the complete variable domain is EPEVTQTPSHQVTQMGQEVILRCVPISNHLYFYWYRQILGQKVEFLVSFYNNEISEKSEIFDDQFSVERPDGSNFTLKIRSTKLEDSAMYFCASSDRMLQETQYFGPGTRLLVL.

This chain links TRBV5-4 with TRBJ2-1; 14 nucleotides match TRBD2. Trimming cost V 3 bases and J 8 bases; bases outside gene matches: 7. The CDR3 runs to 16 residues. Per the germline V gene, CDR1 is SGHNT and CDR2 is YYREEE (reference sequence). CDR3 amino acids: CASSSGLAGELDEQFF. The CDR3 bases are TGTGCCAGCAGCTCGGGACTAGCGGGAGAATTGGATGAGCAGTTCTTC. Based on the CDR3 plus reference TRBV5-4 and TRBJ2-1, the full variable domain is ETGVTQSPTHLIKTRGQQVTLRCSSQSGHNTVSWYQQALGQGPQFIFQYYREEENGRGNFPPRFSGLQFPNYSSELNVNALELDDSALYLCASSSGLAGELDEQFFGPGTRLTVL.

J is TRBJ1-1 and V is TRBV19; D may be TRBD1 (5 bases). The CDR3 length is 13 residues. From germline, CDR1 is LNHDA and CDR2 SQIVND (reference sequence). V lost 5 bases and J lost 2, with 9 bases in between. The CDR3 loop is CASSFQGNTEAFF. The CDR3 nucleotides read TGTGCCAGTAGTTTTCAGGGCAACACTGAAGCTTTCTTT.

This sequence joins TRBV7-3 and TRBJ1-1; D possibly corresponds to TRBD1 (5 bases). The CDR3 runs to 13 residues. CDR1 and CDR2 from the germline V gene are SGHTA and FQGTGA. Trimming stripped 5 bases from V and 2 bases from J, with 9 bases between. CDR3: CASSQGTNTEAFF. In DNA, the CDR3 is TGTGCCAGCAGCCAGGGAACCAACACTGAAGCTTTCTTT.